This T cell receptor (beta chain) was identified in a study of shared clonotypes between healthy human individuals. Whole-study findings and limits: Collection of samples was limited to blood; tissue repertoires likely differ. Estimated clonotype richness was generally higher in naive than memory subsets.

Sorted-subset replicate PCR reactions were performed with 200 ng DNA, corresponding to roughly 30,000 T cell genomes. The assay was immunoSEQ multiplex PCR, and TCRdb's table has in-frame clones only and misses some. In the table there are roughly 650,000 clones, about 96% of which are singletons. Looked up from germline, CDR1 is MDHEN and CDR2 is SYDVKM. The CDR3 length is 12 residues. V lost 4 bases and J 11 bases, leaving 14 bases between the germline ends. About this clone: Its target is not known.

This chain uses TRBV28 with TRBJ1-1; the D gene is possibly TRBD1 (6 bases). The sequenced sample was naive CD4+ T cells sorted from blood. Specified subset: CD45RA+ positively selected. The sequence was collected from a woman in her twenties or thirties in good health. In DNA, the CDR3 is TGTGCCAGCAGTTCTCAGGGGACCGCGGCTTTCTTT. Protein sequence: CASSSQGTAAFF.